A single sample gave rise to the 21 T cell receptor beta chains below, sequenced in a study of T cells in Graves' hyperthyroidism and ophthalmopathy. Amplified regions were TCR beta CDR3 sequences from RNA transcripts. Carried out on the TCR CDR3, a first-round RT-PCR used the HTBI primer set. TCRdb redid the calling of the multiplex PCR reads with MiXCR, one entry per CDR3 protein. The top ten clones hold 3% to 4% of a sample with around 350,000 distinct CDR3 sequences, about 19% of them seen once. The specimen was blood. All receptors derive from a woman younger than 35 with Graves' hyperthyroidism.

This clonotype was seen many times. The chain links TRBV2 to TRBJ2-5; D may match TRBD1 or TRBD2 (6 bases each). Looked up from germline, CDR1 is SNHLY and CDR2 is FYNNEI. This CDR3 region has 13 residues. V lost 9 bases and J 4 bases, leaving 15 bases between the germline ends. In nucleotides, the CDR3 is TGTGCCAGTTACGGGGGCGAGGGAGAGACCCAGTACTTC. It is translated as CASYGGEGETQYF.

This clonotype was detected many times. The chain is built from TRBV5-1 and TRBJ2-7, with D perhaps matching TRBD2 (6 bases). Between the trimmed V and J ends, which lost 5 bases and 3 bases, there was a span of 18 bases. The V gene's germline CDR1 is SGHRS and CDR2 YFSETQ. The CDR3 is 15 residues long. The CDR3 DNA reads TGCGCCAGCAGGGAGGCCGGGACTGAGTTCTACGAGCAGTACTTC. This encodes CASREAGTEFYEQYF.

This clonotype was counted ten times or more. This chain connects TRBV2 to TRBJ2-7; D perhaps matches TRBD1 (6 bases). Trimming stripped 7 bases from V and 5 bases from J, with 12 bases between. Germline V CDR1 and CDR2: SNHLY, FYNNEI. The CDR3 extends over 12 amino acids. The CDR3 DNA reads TGTGCCAGCAACAGGGCAGACCACGAGCAGTACTTC. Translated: CASNRADHEQYF.

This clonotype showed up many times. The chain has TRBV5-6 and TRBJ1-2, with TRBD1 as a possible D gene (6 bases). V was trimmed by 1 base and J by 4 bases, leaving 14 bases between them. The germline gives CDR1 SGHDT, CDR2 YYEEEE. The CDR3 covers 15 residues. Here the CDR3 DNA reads TGTGCCAGCAGCTTGACAGGGACAACATTCTATGGCTACACCTTC. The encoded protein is CASSLTGTTFYGYTF.

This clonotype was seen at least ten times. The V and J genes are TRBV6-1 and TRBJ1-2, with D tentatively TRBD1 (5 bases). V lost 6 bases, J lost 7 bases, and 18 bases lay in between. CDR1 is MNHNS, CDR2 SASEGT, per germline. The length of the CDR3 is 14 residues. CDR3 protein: CASSPEVYGGGYTF. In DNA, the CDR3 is TGTGCCAGCAGCCCCGAGGTCTATGGGGGTGGCTACACCTTC.

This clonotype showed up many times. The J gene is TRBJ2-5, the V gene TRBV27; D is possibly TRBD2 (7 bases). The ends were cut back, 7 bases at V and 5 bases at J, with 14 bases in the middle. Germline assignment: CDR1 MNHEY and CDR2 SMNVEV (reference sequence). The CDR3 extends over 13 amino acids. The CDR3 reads CASKAGARETQYF. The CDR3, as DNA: TGTGCCAGCAAGGCGGGGGCCCGTGAGACCCAGTACTTC.

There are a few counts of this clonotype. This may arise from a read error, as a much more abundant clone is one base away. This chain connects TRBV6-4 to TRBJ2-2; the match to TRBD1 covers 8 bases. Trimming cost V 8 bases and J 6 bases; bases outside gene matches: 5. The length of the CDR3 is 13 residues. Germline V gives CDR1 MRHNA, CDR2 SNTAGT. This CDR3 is CASGDRTAGELFF. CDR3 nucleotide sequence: TGTGCCAGCGGGGACAGGACTGCCGGGGAGCTGTTTTTT.

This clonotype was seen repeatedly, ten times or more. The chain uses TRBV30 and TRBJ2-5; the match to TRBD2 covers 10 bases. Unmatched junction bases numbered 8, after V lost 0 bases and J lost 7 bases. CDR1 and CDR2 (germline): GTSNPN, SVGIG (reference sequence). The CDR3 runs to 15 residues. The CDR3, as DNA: TGTGCCTGGAGTGTAACTAGCGGGGTCTTTGTGACCCAGTACTTC. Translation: CAWSVTSGVFVTQYF. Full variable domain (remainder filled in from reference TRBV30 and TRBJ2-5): SQTIHQWPATLVQPVGSPLSLECTVEGTSNPNLYWYRQAAGRGLQLLFYSVGIGQISSEVPQNLSASRPQDRQFILSSKKLLLSDSGFYLCAWSVTSGVFVTQYFGPGTRLLVL.

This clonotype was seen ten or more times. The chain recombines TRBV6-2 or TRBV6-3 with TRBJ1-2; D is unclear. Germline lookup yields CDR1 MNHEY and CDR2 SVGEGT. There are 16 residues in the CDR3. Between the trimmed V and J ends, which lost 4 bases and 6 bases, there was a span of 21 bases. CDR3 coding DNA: TGTGCCAGCAGTTCCCCATCATACACCAATGGGGATGGCTACACCTTC. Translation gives CASSSPSYTNGDGYTF.

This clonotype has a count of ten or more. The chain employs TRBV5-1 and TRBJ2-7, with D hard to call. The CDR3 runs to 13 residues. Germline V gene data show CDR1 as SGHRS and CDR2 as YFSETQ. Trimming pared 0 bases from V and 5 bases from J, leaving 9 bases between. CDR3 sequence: CASSLGILNEQYF. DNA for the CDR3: TGCGCCAGCAGCTTGGGCATTCTCAACGAGCAGTACTTC.

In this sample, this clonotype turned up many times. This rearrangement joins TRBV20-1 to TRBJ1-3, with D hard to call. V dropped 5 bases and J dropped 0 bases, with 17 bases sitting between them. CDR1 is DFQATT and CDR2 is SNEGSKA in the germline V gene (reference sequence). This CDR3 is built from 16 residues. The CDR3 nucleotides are TGCAGTGCTTACCCACCGTACTCCAGCTCTGGAAACACCATATATTTT. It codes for CSAYPPYSSSGNTIYF.

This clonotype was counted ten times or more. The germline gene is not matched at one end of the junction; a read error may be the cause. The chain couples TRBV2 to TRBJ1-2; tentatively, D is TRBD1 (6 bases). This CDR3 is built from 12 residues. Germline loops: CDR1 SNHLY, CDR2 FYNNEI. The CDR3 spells CASSKAGDGYTF. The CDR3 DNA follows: TGTGCCAGCAGTAAAGCAGGGGATGGCTACACCTTC.

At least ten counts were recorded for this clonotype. The CDR3 sequence: CASSYHRTGKAFF. CDR3 nucleotide sequence: TGTGCCAGCAGCTATCACCGGACCGGGAAGGCCTTCTTT. V is TRBV7-9 and J is TRBJ1-1; D not resolved. This CDR3 is built from 13 residues. V shed 4 bases and J shed 14 bases, with 20 bases lying between them. Germline values: CDR1 SEHNR, CDR2 FQNEAQ (reference sequence).

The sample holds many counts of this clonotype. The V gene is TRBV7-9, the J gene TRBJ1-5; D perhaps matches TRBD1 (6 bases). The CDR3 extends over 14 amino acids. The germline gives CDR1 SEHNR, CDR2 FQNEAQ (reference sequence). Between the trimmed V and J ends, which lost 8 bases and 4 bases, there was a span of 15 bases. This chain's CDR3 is CASGGGLGNQPQHF. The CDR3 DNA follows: TGTGCCAGCGGCGGGGGGCTGGGAAATCAGCCCCAGCATTTT.

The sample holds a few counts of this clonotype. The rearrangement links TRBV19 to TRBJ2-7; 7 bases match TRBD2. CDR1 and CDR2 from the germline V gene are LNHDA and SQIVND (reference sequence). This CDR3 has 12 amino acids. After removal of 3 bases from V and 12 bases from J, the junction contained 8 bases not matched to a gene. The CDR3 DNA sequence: TGTGCCAGTAGTATCGGGAGGACCCGGTTGTACTTC. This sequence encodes CASSIGRTRLYF. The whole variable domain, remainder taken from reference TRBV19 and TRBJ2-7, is DGGITQSPKYLFRKEGQNVTLSCEQNLNHDAMYWYRQDPGQGLRLIYYSQIVNDFQKGDIAEGYSVSREKKESFPLTVTSAQKNPTAFYLCASSIGRTRLYFGPGTRLTVT.

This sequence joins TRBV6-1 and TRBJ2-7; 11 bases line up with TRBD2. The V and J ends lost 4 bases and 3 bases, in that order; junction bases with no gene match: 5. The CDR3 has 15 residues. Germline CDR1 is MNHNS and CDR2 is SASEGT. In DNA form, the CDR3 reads TGTGCCAGCAGTGGAACTAGCGGGGGCCTCTACGAGCAGTACTTC. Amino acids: CASSGTSGGLYEQYF.

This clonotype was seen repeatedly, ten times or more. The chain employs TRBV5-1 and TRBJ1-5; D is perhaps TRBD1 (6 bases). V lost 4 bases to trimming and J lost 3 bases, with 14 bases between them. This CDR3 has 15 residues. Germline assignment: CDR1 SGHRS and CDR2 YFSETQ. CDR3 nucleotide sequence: TGCGCCAGCAGCCCGACGACAGGACTCAATCAGCCCCAGCATTTT. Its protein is CASSPTTGLNQPQHF.

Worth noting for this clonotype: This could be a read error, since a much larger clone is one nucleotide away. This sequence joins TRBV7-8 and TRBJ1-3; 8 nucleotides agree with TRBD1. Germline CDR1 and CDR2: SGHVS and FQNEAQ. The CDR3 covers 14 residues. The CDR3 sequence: CASSQDRVGNTIYF. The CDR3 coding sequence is TGCGCCAGCAGCCAGGACAGGGTTGGAAACACCATATATTTT.

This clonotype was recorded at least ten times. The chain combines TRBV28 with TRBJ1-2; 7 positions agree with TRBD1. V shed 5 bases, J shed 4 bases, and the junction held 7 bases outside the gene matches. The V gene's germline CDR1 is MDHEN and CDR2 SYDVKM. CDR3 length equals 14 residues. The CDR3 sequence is CASSQQGRTYGYTF. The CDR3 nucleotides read TGTGCCAGCAGTCAACAGGGGCGGACCTATGGCTACACCTTC.

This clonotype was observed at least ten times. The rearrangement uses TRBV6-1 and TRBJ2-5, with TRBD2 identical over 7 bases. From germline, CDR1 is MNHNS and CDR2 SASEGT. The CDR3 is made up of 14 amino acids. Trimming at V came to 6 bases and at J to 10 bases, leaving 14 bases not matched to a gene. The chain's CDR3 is CASSPFLGGEGQYF. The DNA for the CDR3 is TGTGCCAGCAGCCCGTTTCTTGGAGGGGAGGGCCAGTACTTC.

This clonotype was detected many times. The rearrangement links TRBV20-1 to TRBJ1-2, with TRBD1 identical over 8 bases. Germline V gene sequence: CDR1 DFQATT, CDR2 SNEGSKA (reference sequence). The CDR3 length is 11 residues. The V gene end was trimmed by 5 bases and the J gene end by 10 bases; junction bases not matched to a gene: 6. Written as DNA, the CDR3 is TGCAGTGCTGAGGACAGGGAGTCCTACACCTTC. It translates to CSAEDRESYTF.